The 18 T cell receptor beta chains below come from one sample, sequenced in a study of T cells after yellow fever vaccination. One entry per CDR3 protein results from TCRdb running MiXCR on the 5' RACE reads. The sample yields approximately 550,000 distinct CDR3 sequences, roughly 13% seen once. The sample consisted of PBMCs, taken on the day of the yellow fever booster vaccination. The receptors were gathered from a man under 40 who received the YFV17D yellow fever vaccine.

A few counts support this clonotype. The chain uses TRBV11-3 and TRBJ2-5; D is undetermined. Germline V gene lookup returns CDR1 SGHNT and CDR2 YENEEA. The CDR3 totals 13 residues. Trimming removed 5 bases from V and 5 bases from J, with 12 bases in between. CDR3 protein: CASSEGNLETQYF. CDR3 nucleotides: TGTGCCAGCAGCGAAGGGAATTTGGAGACCCAGTACTTC.

This chain joins TRBV20-1 and TRBJ2-1; 11 bases map to TRBD2. Germline assignment: CDR1 DFQATT and CDR2 SNEGSKA (reference sequence). V shed 5 bases, J shed 0 bases, and the junction held 3 bases outside the gene matches. The CDR3 is made up of 15 amino acids. The CDR3 DNA follows: TGCAGTGCTTTAGCGGGAGGGAGCTCCTACAATGAGCAGTTCTTC. Amino acids: CSALAGGSSYNEQFF.

This clonotype has only a few counts. This sequence joins TRBV12-3 or TRBV12-4 and TRBJ1-2; D call uncertain. Deletions cut 5 bases from V and 6 bases from J, with 19 bases between. The CDR3 has 15 amino acids. The CDR3 sequence is CASSLDWVPGNGYTF. The CDR3 region has the DNA TGTGCCAGCAGTCTTGACTGGGTCCCCGGGAATGGCTACACCTTC.

In this sample, this clonotype turned up many times. The chain uses TRBV5-1 and TRBJ2-1, with 7 bases identical to TRBD2. Germline V gene data show CDR1 as SGHRS and CDR2 as YFSETQ. Trimming removed 0 bases from V and 9 bases from J; junction bases left unmatched: 3. The CDR3 has 13 residues. The CDR3 spells CASSLEASGEQFF. CDR3 DNA sequence: TGCGCCAGCAGCTTGGAGGCTAGCGGTGAGCAGTTCTTC. The full variable domain, in which reference TRBV5-1 and TRBJ2-1 provide the parts outside the CDR3, is KAGVTQTPRYLIKTRGQQVTLSCSPISGHRSVSWYQQTPGQGLQFLFEYFSETQRNKGNFPGRFSGRQFSNSRSEMNVSTLELGDSALYLCASSLEASGEQFFGPGTRLTVL.

The chain combines TRBV28 with TRBJ2-5; no reliable D call. V dropped 11 bases and J dropped 5 bases, with 15 bases sitting between them. The CDR3 has 12 amino acids. The germline V gene encodes CDR1 MDHEN and CDR2 SYDVKM. The CDR3: CAGSGGSETQYF. Here the CDR3 DNA reads TGTGCCGGGTCGGGTGGGTCGGAGACCCAGTACTTC.

The V and J genes are TRBV12-5 and TRBJ2-1; the D gene could be TRBD1 or TRBD2 (5 bases each). CDR1 is LGHNT and CDR2 is FRNRAP in the germline V gene. The CDR3 totals 15 residues. V lost 7 bases and J lost 6, with 19 bases in between. CDR3 in amino acids: CASEAAERGVNEQFF. The CDR3 nucleotides are TGTGCTAGTGAGGCCGCCGAACGAGGGGTCAATGAGCAGTTCTTC.

This clonotype was observed a handful of times. The chain links TRBV29-1 to TRBJ2-1; 11 bases map to TRBD2. V trimming: 5 bases; J trimming: 2 bases; junction bases outside the gene matches: 8. Germline CDR1 and CDR2: SQVTM and ANQGSEA. The CDR3 is made up of 16 amino acids. CDR3 sequence (DNA): TGCAGCGTTCTACCGGGACTAGCGGCTACCTACAATGAGCAGTTCTTC. It is translated as CSVLPGLAATYNEQFF.

In this sample, this clonotype turned up a few times. The V gene is TRBV15, the J gene TRBJ2-5, with 10 bases identical to TRBD2. Germline assignment: CDR1 LNHNV and CDR2 YYDKDF (reference sequence). The CDR3 is 16 residues long. The V gene end was trimmed by 1 base and the J gene end by 2 bases; junction bases not matched to a gene: 4. The DNA for the CDR3 is TGTGCCACCAGCAGAGCTAGCGGGAGACGTCAAGAGACCCAGTACTTC. Translating it yields CATSRASGRRQETQYF.

This chain joins TRBV6-2 or TRBV6-3 and TRBJ1-5; 7 bases match TRBD1. Germline V gives CDR1 MNHEY, CDR2 SVGEGT. Trimming cost V 7 bases and J 2 bases; bases outside gene matches: 5. The CDR3 is 14 amino acids. The DNA of the CDR3 is TGTGCCAGCACCTTACAGGGGCGCAATCAGCCCCAGCATTTT. This sequence encodes CASTLQGRNQPQHF.

Only a few counts were recorded for this clonotype. The chain couples TRBV10-3 to TRBJ2-3; 8 nucleotides agree with TRBD1. From germline, CDR1 is ENHRY and CDR2 SYGVKD. With V trimmed by 6 bases and J by 4 bases, 6 bases remained unmatched. This CDR3 has 14 amino acids. CDR3 coding DNA: TGTGCCATCAGCGTGACAGGGGCCGCAGATACGCAGTATTTT. Its translation is CAISVTGAADTQYF.

There are a few counts of this clonotype. The chain joins TRBV7-7 to TRBJ2-1, with D uncertain. Per the germline V gene, CDR1 is SSHAT and CDR2 is FNYEAQ (reference sequence). V lost 1 base to trimming and J lost 8 bases, with 9 bases between them. The CDR3 extends over 13 amino acids. The CDR3 loop is CASSLGVRDEQFF. The CDR3 nucleotides read TGTGCCAGCAGCTTAGGCGTCCGAGATGAGCAGTTCTTC.

V usage is TRBV5-1 and J usage is TRBJ2-1, with D perhaps TRBD2 (5 bases). Germline CDR1 is SGHRS and CDR2 is YFSETQ. With 0 bases removed from V and 10 bases from J, the gap between germline ends came to 14 bases. The CDR3 extends over 14 amino acids. The CDR3 sequence: CASSLVREGGEQFF. CDR3 in DNA: TGCGCCAGCAGCTTGGTCCGCGAGGGCGGGGAGCAGTTCTTC.

The chain carries TRBV19 and TRBJ2-3; 10 bases fit TRBD2. Germline CDR1 LNHDA, CDR2 SQIVND (reference sequence). V dropped 4 bases and J dropped 3; count of bases not matched to a gene: 4. The CDR3 sequence is 15 residues long. The DNA of the CDR3 is TGTGCCAGTAGTACCAGCGGGAGGGGTACAGATACGCAGTATTTT. Its protein is CASSTSGRGTDTQYF.

The chain is built from TRBV10-3 and TRBJ2-7; D is tentatively TRBD1 or TRBD2 (6 bases each). The CDR3 length is 16 residues. The germline V gene encodes CDR1 ENHRY and CDR2 SYGVKD. V lost 5 bases and J lost 0, with 17 bases in between. This chain's CDR3 is CAISKIGQTSSYEQYF. The CDR3 DNA sequence: TGTGCCATCAGTAAAATAGGACAGACTAGCTCCTACGAGCAGTACTTC.

A few counts support this clonotype. The chain carries TRBV10-2 and TRBJ2-7; D might be TRBD2 (5 bases). Trimming cost V 4 bases and J 3 bases, with 10 bases left between them. The CDR3 runs to 13 residues. The germline CDR1 and CDR2 sequences are WSHSY and SAAADI. CDR3 sequence (DNA): TGCGCCAGCAGTGGATCGGGATTCTACGAGCAGTACTTC. Its protein is CASSGSGFYEQYF.

V and J are TRBV24-1 and TRBJ2-5, with 7 bases matching TRBD1. Germline-derived CDR1 and CDR2 are KGHDR and SFDVKD. V shed 4 bases and J 1 base; nucleotides not matched to a gene: 2. This CDR3 is 14 amino acids long. The CDR3 is CATSETGAQETQYF. DNA for the CDR3: TGTGCCACCAGTGAAACAGGGGCCCAAGAGACCCAGTACTTC.

The chain combines TRBV4-1 with TRBJ1-5; D ambiguous. With 3 bases removed from V and 6 bases from J, the gap between germline ends came to 9 bases. CDR1 is MGHRA and CDR2 is YSYEKL in the germline V gene. This CDR3 spans 13 amino acids. The CDR3 reads CASSQREAQPQHF. CDR3 nucleotide sequence: TGCGCCAGCAGCCAGAGAGAGGCTCAGCCCCAGCATTTT.

J is TRBJ2-2 and V is TRBV5-1; 11 nucleotides line up with TRBD2. The CDR3 extends over 18 amino acids. V was clipped by 3 bases and J by 0 bases; unmatched bases: 7. Germline V CDR1 and CDR2: SGHRS, YFSETQ. CDR3 coding DNA: TGCGCCAGCAGCTCATCCCCTAGCGGGAGGACGAACACCGGGGAGCTGTTTTTT. Residues: CASSSSPSGRTNTGELFF.